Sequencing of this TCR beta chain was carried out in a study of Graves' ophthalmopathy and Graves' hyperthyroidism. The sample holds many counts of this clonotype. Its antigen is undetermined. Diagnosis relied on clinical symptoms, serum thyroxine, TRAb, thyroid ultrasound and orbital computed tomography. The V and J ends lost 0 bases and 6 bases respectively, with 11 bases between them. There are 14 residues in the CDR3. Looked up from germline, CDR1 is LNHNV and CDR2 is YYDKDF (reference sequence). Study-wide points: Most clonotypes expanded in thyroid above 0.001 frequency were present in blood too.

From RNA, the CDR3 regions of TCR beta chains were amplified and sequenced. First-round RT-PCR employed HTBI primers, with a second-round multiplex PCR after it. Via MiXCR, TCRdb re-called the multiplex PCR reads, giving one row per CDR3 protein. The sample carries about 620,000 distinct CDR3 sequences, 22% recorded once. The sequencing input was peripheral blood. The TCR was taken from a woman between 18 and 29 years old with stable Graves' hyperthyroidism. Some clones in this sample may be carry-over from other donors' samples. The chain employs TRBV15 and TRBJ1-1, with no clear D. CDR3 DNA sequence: TGTGCCACCAGCAGAGATTCCGTGCATTCTGAAGCTTTCTTT. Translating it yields CATSRDSVHSEAFF.